This T cell receptor beta chain was sequenced during a study of identical twins (dated by TCRdb to 2016 to 2017). For context, the study as a whole: To test whether fetal clonotypes persist, this study deep-sequenced TCR alpha and beta repertoires from monozygotic twins, from unrelated adults of various ages, and from cord blood. To rule out contamination, replicate twin experiments were performed at different times with different library preparation protocols.

Points the paper makes about the study in general: Zero-insertion analyses could be partly confounded by invariant T cells such as MAIT and iNKT, though diverse VJ usage argued against such confounding for most clonotypes. Abundant cord blood beta clonotypes carried fewer insertions; young adult naive repertoires showed a weaker similar trend, while memory repertoires showed none. Recombination models systematically underestimated out-of-frame TCR alpha sharing in monozygotic twins but agreed with sharing between unrelated individuals. Excess twin sharing in beta out-of-frame sequences was weaker because fewer shared sequences lowered the signal-to-noise ratio. Because the same donors could not be followed over many years, the conclusions relied on cross-sectional statistical analysis. Compared with coincidental sharing between unrelated individuals, out-of-frame TCR alpha sequences shared between twins showed an excess of sequences with low generation probability.

The germline V gene gives CDR1 as MNHEY and CDR2 as SVGEGT. Trimming at the junction amounts to 6 bases on V and 0 bases on J, and the germline ends lie 12 bases apart. Measured from the cysteine to the phenylalanine, the CDR3 is 15 residues long. Only the CDR3 DNA stays, 45 bases, in frame from base 1. Libraries were constructed by 5' RACE. Instrument on record: Illumina HiSeq 2000. Template switching introduced a universal primer binding site; the final cDNA contained a unique molecular identifier, enabling accurate counting of TCR cDNA molecules. Specific primers in the conserved constant-segment region were used to synthesize first-strand cDNA for TCR alpha and beta chains. To control for contamination, every cDNA library carried two barcodes: a SMART-Mk sample barcode plus Illumina barcodes. TruSeq adapter sequences and Illumina sample barcodes were added in two successive PCR steps. Sequencing of the TCR alpha and beta cDNA libraries was done on the Illumina HiSeq platform using custom primers. Turning to the authors' computational methods: Unique molecular identifiers were extracted from raw reads with MiGEC, and CDR3 positions were determined with MiXCR. Recombination models were inferred per individual with the repgenHMM and IGoR tools using an EM algorithm. Shared clonotypes were analyzed with the tcR package in R, and sharing was normalized by the product of cloneset sizes. To study raw recombination without the effects of thymic and clonal selection, out-of-frame nonproductive sequences were analyzed. TCRdb's own reprocessing of the public reads used fastp at Q25 and MiXCR and kept productive beta chains. Every distinct CDR3 protein forms one entry, paired with its most common genes and DNA. The V and J calls were not made by the authors but by TCRdb's processing. The sample has just over 450,000 distinct CDR3 sequences on record, 13% to 15% of them singletons. The ten largest clones add up to 0.4% to 0.55% of the sample.

Every donor was a healthy Caucasian. The twin cohort consisted of three pairs of female monozygotic twins, all aged about 18 to 29 years. CD4+ and CD8+ T cell populations were isolated with positive isolation kits from Invitrogen. This clonotype was seen a handful of times. The clone's antigen remains unknown. No much larger clone exists at a distance of one base, and base qualities are not known. This sample also belongs to another study, concerning yellow fever vaccine responses in identical twins. That second publication adds: The T cell response to vaccination in identical twins was reported by the authors to appear partly convergent and partly personalized. Focusing on identical twins, the study followed the T cell clones that responded to the vaccine, and did so with precision.

The sequenced material came from CD4+ T cells sorted from blood. The V gene is TRBV6-2 or TRBV6-3 and the J gene is TRBJ2-1; the D gene is unclear. The origin of this receptor is a woman aged 18-29 years in good health. CDR3 region: CASRWGFSSYNEQFF. The base sequence is TGTGCCAGCAGGTGGGGTTTTAGCTCCTACAATGAGCAGTTCTTC.